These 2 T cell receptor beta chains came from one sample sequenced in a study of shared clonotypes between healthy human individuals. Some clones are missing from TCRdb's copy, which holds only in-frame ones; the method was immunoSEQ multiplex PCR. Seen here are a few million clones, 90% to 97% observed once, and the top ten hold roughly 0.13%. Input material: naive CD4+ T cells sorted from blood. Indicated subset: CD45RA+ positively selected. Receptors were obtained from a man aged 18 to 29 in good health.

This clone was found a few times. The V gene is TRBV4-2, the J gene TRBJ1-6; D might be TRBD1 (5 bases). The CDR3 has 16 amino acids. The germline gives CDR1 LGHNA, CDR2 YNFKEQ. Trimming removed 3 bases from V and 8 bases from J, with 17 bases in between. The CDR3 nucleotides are TGTGCCAGCAGCCAGGACCGAGTCGGGGGAGATTCACCCCTCCACTTT. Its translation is CASSQDRVGGDSPLHF.

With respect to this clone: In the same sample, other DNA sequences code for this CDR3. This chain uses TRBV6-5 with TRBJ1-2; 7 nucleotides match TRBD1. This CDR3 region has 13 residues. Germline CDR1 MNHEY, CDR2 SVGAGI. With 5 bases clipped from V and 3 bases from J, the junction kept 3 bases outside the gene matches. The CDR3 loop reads CASSQGTDYGYTF. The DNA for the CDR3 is TGTGCCAGCAGTCAAGGGACAGACTATGGCTACACCTTC.